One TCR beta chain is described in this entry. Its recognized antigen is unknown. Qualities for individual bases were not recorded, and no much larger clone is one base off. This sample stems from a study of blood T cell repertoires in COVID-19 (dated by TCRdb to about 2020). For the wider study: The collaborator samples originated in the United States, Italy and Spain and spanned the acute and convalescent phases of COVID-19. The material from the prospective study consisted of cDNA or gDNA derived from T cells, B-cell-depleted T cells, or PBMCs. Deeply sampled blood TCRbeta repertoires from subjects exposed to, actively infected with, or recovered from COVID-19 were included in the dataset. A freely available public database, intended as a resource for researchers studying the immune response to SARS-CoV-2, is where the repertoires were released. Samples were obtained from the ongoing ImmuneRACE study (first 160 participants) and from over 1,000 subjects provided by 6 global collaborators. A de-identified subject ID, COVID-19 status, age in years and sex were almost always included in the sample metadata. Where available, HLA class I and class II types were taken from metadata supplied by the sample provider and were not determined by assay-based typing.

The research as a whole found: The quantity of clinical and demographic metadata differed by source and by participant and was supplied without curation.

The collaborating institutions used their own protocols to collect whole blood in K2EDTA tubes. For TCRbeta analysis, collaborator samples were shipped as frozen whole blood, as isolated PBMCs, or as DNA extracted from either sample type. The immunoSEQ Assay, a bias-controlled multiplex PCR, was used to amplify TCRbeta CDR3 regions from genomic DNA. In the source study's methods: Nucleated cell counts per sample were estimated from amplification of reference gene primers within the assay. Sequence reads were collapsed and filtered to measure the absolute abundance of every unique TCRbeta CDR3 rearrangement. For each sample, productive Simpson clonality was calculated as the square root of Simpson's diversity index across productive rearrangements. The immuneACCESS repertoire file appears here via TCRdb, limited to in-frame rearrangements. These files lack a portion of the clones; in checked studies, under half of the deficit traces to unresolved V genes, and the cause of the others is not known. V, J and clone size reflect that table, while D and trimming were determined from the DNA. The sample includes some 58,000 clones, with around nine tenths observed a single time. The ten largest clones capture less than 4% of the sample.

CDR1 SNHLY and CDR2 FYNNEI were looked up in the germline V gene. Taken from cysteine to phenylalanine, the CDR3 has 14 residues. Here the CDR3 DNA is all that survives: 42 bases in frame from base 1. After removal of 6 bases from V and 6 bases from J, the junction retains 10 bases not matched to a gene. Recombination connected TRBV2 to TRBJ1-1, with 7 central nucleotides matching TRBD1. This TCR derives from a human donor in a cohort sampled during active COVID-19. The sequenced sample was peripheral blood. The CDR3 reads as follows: CASSILTGIAEAFF. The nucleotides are TGTGCCAGCAGCATACTGACAGGGATAGCTGAAGCTTTCTTT.